The present TCR beta chain was sequenced within a study of T-cell reconstitution after alpha-beta-depleted transplantation in children. Study-level points and caveats: After one year, T-cell counts and TCRbeta diversity mostly came from new T cells.

Germline V lookup: CDR1 SGHRS, CDR2 YFSETQ. This CDR3 comprises 14 residues. The V end was cut by 0 bases, the J end by 7 bases, with 11 bases between. About this clonotype: What it binds is unknown.

Unique molecular identifiers were used to barcode this TCRbeta library. TCRdb used MiXCR to reprocess the PCR reads, holding one entry per CDR3 protein. The table lists a few hundred thousand distinct CDR3 sequences, 25% to 30% of them singletons, with about 35% in the top ten. The chain recombines TRBV5-1 with TRBJ2-1; D is unresolved. The TCR originated in a boy under three years old with Wiskott-Aldrich syndrome, due to receive a stem cell transplant. The sample consisted of PBMCs, taken before TCRalphabeta/CD19-depleted stem cell transplant. CDR3 in amino acids: CASSLDPKRNEQFF. The CDR3 DNA is TGCGCCAGCAGCTTGGATCCTAAGAGGAATGAGCAGTTCTTC. Full variable domain (rest looked up from reference TRBV5-1 and TRBJ2-1): KAGVTQTPRYLIKTRGQQVTLSCSPISGHRSVSWYQQTPGQGLQFLFEYFSETQRNKGNFPGRFSGRQFSNSRSEMNVSTLELGDSALYLCASSLDPKRNEQFFGPGTRLTVL.